The 17 T cell receptor beta chains in this list originate from one sample, sequenced in a study of cytomegalovirus exposure and HLA in healthy donors. The PCR made use of 60 Vbeta and 13 Jbeta primers. This table comes from immunoSEQ multiplex PCR, and its TCRdb copy is limited to in-frame clones, with some not included. The profile shows over 200,000 clones, about four fifths of them singletons. Sequences were obtained from PBMCs. These receptors were taken from a man aged 35 to 55 in good health and CMV-seropositive.

The rearrangement joins TRBV11-3 to TRBJ2-1, with 11 positions matching TRBD2. J was trimmed by 3 bases and V by 5 bases; bases with no gene match: 6. There are 16 residues in the CDR3. Germline CDR1 SGHNT, CDR2 YENEEA. CDR3 protein: CASSPTGTSGYNEQFF. The CDR3 region has the DNA TGTGCCAGCAGCCCCACAGGGACTAGCGGCTACAATGAGCAGTTCTTC.

V gene TRBV9 combines with J gene TRBJ2-1, with TRBD1 matching over 9 bases. Germline assignment: CDR1 SGDLS and CDR2 YYNGEE. The CDR3 runs to 14 residues. J gave up 8 bases and V 0 bases, and 3 bases lay outside the gene matches. The DNA for the CDR3 is TGTGCCAGCAGCGTAGGGGGACAGGGACATGAGCAGTTCTTC. It specifies CASSVGGQGHEQFF.

The rearrangement uses TRBV6-1 and TRBJ1-1; D unclear. This CDR3 region has 13 residues. The V end was cut by 4 bases, the J end by 0 bases, with 6 bases between. Germline V gene data show CDR1 as MNHNS and CDR2 as SASEGT. The CDR3 bases are TGTGCCAGCAGTGTTGAGATGAACACTGAAGCTTTCTTT. As protein: CASSVEMNTEAFF.

The chain carries TRBV4-1 and TRBJ1-5, with D possibly matching TRBD1 (6 bases). Per the germline V gene, CDR1 is MGHRA and CDR2 is YSYEKL. The V and J ends lost 0 bases and 2 bases respectively, with 14 bases between them. CDR3 size: 17 residues. In nucleotides, the CDR3 is TGCGCCAGCAGCCAAGATAGGGGGGGAGGCGGCAATCAGCCCCAGCATTTT. Translating gives CASSQDRGGGGNQPQHF.

This clone was recorded once. The chain combines TRBV2 with TRBJ1-4; tentatively, D is TRBD1 (6 bases). CDR1 is SNHLY and CDR2 is FYNNEI in the germline V gene. The CDR3 length is 15 residues. Trimming shortened V by 4 bases and J by 5 bases, and 14 bases separated the two germline ends. CDR3 DNA sequence: TGTGCCAGCAGTGGTAGGGGGAGCAGGAATGAAAAACTGTTTTTT. Amino acid sequence: CASSGRGSRNEKLFF.

The chain has TRBV4-2 and TRBJ2-5; weak D call: TRBD2 (7 bases). V shed 3 bases and J shed 5 bases, with 22 bases lying between them. Germline V gives CDR1 LGHNA, CDR2 YNFKEQ. The CDR3 has 17 residues. CDR3 in amino acids: CASSHLAQREGGETQYF. As DNA, the CDR3 is TGTGCCAGCAGCCACCTCGCCCAGCGGGAAGGGGGGGAGACCCAGTACTTC.

The chain recombines TRBV7-6 with TRBJ2-1, with 9 bases lining up with TRBD2. The CDR3 has 16 residues. In germline, CDR1 is SGHVS, CDR2 FNYEAQ. The ends lost 6 bases at V and 2 bases at J; junction bases unmatched: 8. The CDR3, as DNA: TGTGCCAGCAGTTCCCCGACTAGCGGAGCCTACAATGAGCAGTTCTTC. Translation gives CASSSPTSGAYNEQFF.

A few counts support this clone. This chain links TRBV6-1 with TRBJ2-7, with TRBD2 as a possible D gene (5 bases). Trimming stripped 2 bases from V and 5 bases from J, with 16 bases between. Germline values: CDR1 MNHNS, CDR2 SASEGT. CDR3 size: 15 residues. Here the CDR3 reads CASSEYGMEENEQYV. CDR3 nucleotides: TGTGCCAGCAGTGAATACGGGATGGAGGAAAACGAGCAGTACGTC.

The chain links TRBV2 to TRBJ2-1; D is perhaps TRBD2 (7 bases). The germline V and J ends were trimmed by 6 bases and 8 bases, with 20 bases remaining between them. The CDR3 sequence is 15 residues long. Germline-derived CDR1 and CDR2 are SNHLY and FYNNEI. CDR3 region: CASSPEGGRFDEQFF. CDR3 sequence (DNA): TGTGCCAGCAGCCCGGAGGGGGGGCGCTTCGATGAGCAGTTCTTC.

The V and J genes are TRBV2 and TRBJ2-1, with 8 nucleotides matching TRBD2. Trimming cost V 7 bases and J 5 bases; bases outside gene matches: 10. The CDR3 is 15 residues long. Germline CDR1 is SNHLY and CDR2 is FYNNEI. Written as DNA, the CDR3 is TGTGCCAGCAAGAGAGGGCGGGAGGCTAACAATGAGCAGTTCTTC. Amino acids: CASKRGREANNEQFF.

The CDR3 DNA follows: TGTGCCAGCAGCGTCGAGGTTTATGAGACCCAGTACTTC. Translation gives CASSVEVYETQYF. The chain has TRBV9 and TRBJ2-5; D gene ambiguous. CDR3 length equals 13 residues. CDR1 is SGDLS and CDR2 is YYNGEE in the germline V gene. Trimming pared 2 bases from V and 5 bases from J, leaving 10 bases between.

On this clone: Other DNA sequences from this sample encode an identical CDR3 as well. The chain joins TRBV18 to TRBJ1-1; 10 bases map to TRBD1. Germline V gene sequence: CDR1 KGHSH, CDR2 LQKENI. This CDR3 has 16 residues. With V trimmed by 1 base and J by 1 base, 3 bases remained unmatched. DNA for the CDR3: TGTGCCAGCTCACCACTCGGGACAGGGGAGAACACTGAAGCTTTCTTT. It codes for CASSPLGTGENTEAFF.

The rearrangement uses TRBV5-6 and TRBJ1-4, with D possibly being TRBD1 (6 bases). The CDR3 has 13 residues. V lost 1 base and J 12 bases, leaving 13 bases between the germline ends. Germline assignment: CDR1 SGHDT and CDR2 YYEEEE. CDR3 in DNA: TGTGCCAGCAGCTTGAACCCGGGACAAGAACTGTTTTTT. Its translation: CASSLNPGQELFF.

The chain uses TRBV19 and TRBJ2-1, with 8 bases aligning to TRBD2. Per germline, CDR1 LNHDA and CDR2 SQIVND (reference sequence). The CDR3 consists of 15 residues. V dropped 6 bases and J dropped 5; count of bases not matched to a gene: 9. CDR3 sequence: CASSLGLAGHNEQFF. CDR3 sequence (DNA): TGTGCCAGTAGCCTTGGACTAGCAGGGCACAATGAGCAGTTCTTC.

This chain uses TRBV18 with TRBJ2-2; the D gene is possibly TRBD1 (5 bases). Germline-derived CDR1 and CDR2 are KGHSH and LQKENI. The CDR3 sequence is 14 residues long. Trimming pared 6 bases from V and 3 bases from J, leaving 11 bases between. The CDR3 protein is CASSRESDTGELFF. Here the CDR3 DNA reads TGTGCCAGCTCCAGGGAAAGCGACACCGGGGAGCTGTTTTTT.

The chain uses TRBV27 and TRBJ1-1; a weak D match, TRBD1 (5 bases). V lost 1 base, J lost 7 bases, and 13 bases lay in between. Germline CDR1 is MNHEY and CDR2 is SMNVEV (reference sequence). The CDR3 has 14 amino acids. CDR3 nucleotide sequence: TGTGCCAGCAGTTTATTCCCAGGGCTTGATGAAGCTTTCTTT. Amino acids: CASSLFPGLDEAFF.

The chain couples TRBV6-6 to TRBJ1-1; possibly TRBD1 for D (5 bases). The length of the CDR3 is 12 residues. Deletions cut 2 bases from V and 11 bases from J, with 12 bases between. CDR1 and CDR2 (germline): MNHNY, SVGAGI (reference sequence). The CDR3 region has the DNA TGTGCCAGCAGTTACCAGCAGGGCTTTGCTTTCTTT. Protein sequence: CASSYQQGFAFF.